This passage covers 16 T cell receptor beta chains from one sample sequenced in a study of blood T cells in healthy people across ages. Together with a sample-barcoded 5' primer, a J-beta primer mix was included in a second PCR lasting about 6 to 11 cycles. Using its own MiXCR run on the 5' RACE reads, TCRdb lists one record per CDR3 protein. The sample yields more than 1 million distinct CDR3 sequences, more than 35% seen once. The sample consisted of blood. The receptor source for this set is an older woman in good health.

The J gene is TRBJ2-3, the V gene TRBV4-1; 10 nucleotides agree with TRBD1. From germline, CDR1 is MGHRA and CDR2 YSYEKL. The CDR3 is 15 amino acids. Trimming at V came to 4 bases and at J to 6 bases, leaving 7 bases not matched to a gene. The DNA for the CDR3 is TGCGCCAGCAGCCGAGGACAGGGGGTCGGGGATACGCAGTATTTT. Its protein is CASSRGQGVGDTQYF.

The gene calls are TRBV7-8 and TRBJ2-7; D unclear. V lost 1 base and J 1 base, leaving 8 bases between the germline ends. The CDR3 extends over 14 amino acids. The germline V gene has CDR1 SGHVS and CDR2 FQNEAQ. The DNA of the CDR3 is TGTGCCAGCAGCTTAGAATACGGTTCCTACGAGCAGTACTTC. Protein: CASSLEYGSYEQYF.

This chain uses TRBV29-1 with TRBJ2-1; TRBD2 agrees at 11 bases. Trimming took 6 bases from V and 7 from J; bases not matched to a gene: 8. The CDR3 consists of 14 residues. Germline V gene data show CDR1 as SQVTM and CDR2 as ANQGSEA. The CDR3 protein is CSVAKRLAGNEQFF. The CDR3 bases are TGCAGCGTCGCTAAACGACTAGCGGGAAATGAGCAGTTCTTC.

This chain uses TRBV25-1 with TRBJ2-1, with 9 bases aligning to TRBD2. This CDR3 spans 15 amino acids. CDR1 is MGHDK and CDR2 is SYGVNS in the germline V gene. V was clipped by 6 bases and J by 6 bases; unmatched bases: 9. CDR3 residues: CASSDLGLASNEQFF. DNA of the CDR3: TGTGCCAGCAGCGATCTGGGACTAGCATCCAATGAGCAGTTCTTC. The whole variable domain, remainder taken from reference TRBV25-1 and TRBJ2-1, is EADIYQTPRYLVIGTGKKITLECSQTMGHDKMYWYQQDPGMELHLIHYSYGVNSTEKGDLSSESTVSRIRTEHFPLTLESARPSHTSQYLCASSDLGLASNEQFFGPGTRLTVL.

This clonotype appeared a few times. V gene TRBV3-1 combines with J gene TRBJ1-1; D gene unclear. Germline V gene data show CDR1 as LGHDT and CDR2 as YNNKEL (reference sequence). There are 15 residues in the CDR3. The V end was cut by 0 bases, the J end by 2 bases, with 10 bases between. Here the CDR3 reads CASSQDLNANTEAFF. The CDR3 DNA follows: TGTGCCAGCAGCCAAGATCTCAACGCAAACACTGAAGCTTTCTTT.

Details on this clonotype: This may be a read error: a much more frequent sequence differs by one nucleotide. This chain uses TRBV20-1 with TRBJ2-4; the D gene could be TRBD1 or TRBD2 (5 bases each). With the DNA end fitting TRBJ2-7 better, the J assignment may be wrong. The CDR3 loop spans 17 amino acids. Germline CDR1 is DFQATT and CDR2 is SNEGSKA (reference sequence). The CDR3 spells CSARDSGELGTHYEQYF. The CDR3 DNA reads as TGCAGTGCTAGAGACTCAGGCGAACTCGGGACCCACTACGAGCAGTACTTC.

The rearrangement links TRBV20-1 to TRBJ2-3; 9 positions agree with TRBD2. With V trimmed by 1 base and J by 3 bases, 14 bases remained unmatched. CDR3 length: 18 amino acids. Germline-derived CDR1 and CDR2 are DFQATT and SNEGSKA (reference sequence). This chain's CDR3 is CSARAVSGRRSITDTQYF. CDR3 coding DNA: TGCAGTGCTAGAGCGGTTAGCGGGAGAAGATCGATAACAGATACGCAGTATTTT.

This rearrangement joins TRBV24-1 to TRBJ1-5; TRBD1 is a possible D gene (5 bases). This CDR3 spans 17 amino acids. V lost 4 bases and J lost 1, with 16 bases in between. CDR1 is KGHDR and CDR2 is SFDVKD in the germline V gene. CDR3 residues: CATSEGDQGGSNQPQHF. In DNA form, the CDR3 reads TGTGCCACCAGTGAGGGTGACCAGGGTGGCAGCAATCAGCCCCAGCATTTT.

The gene calls are TRBV12-3 or TRBV12-4 and TRBJ2-1; 8 nucleotides align to TRBD1. V was pared by 1 base and J by 3 bases, with 2 bases of the junction left unmatched. The CDR3 length is 15 residues. CDR3 nucleotides: TGTGCCAGCAGTTTAGGGGGGACAGGCTACAATGAGCAGTTCTTC. This sequence encodes CASSLGGTGYNEQFF.

This clonotype was counted once. The V call is TRBV9, the J call TRBJ2-3, with 7 positions matching TRBD1. CDR1 is SGDLS and CDR2 is YYNGEE in the germline V gene. The CDR3 consists of 15 residues. J lost 2 bases, V lost 0 bases, and 3 bases had no gene match. CDR3 in DNA: TGTGCCAGCAGCGTAGTACAGGGGACCACAGATACGCAGTATTTT. Translating gives CASSVVQGTTDTQYF. Using reference TRBV9 and TRBJ2-3 for the parts outside the CDR3, the full variable domain is DSGVTQTPKHLITATGQRVTLRCSPRSGDLSVYWYQQSLDQGLQFLIQYYNGEERAKGNILERFSAQQFPDLHSELNLSSLELGDSALYFCASSVVQGTTDTQYFGPGTRLTVL.

This clonotype was detected only a few times. The V gene is TRBV27, the J gene TRBJ2-7, with 8 bases identical to TRBD1. From germline, CDR1 is MNHEY and CDR2 SMNVEV (reference sequence). Trimming cost V 3 bases and J 2 bases; bases outside gene matches: 9. This CDR3 comprises 16 residues. The CDR3 region is CASSFRPGGPTYEQYF. The DNA of the CDR3 is TGTGCCAGCAGTTTCAGACCAGGGGGCCCTACCTACGAGCAGTACTTC.

This clonotype was counted at least ten times. V usage is TRBV6-5 and J usage is TRBJ2-5; 7 bases map to TRBD2. Looked up from germline, CDR1 is MNHEY and CDR2 is SVGAGI. The CDR3 length is 14 residues. Trimming took 7 bases from V and 5 from J; bases not matched to a gene: 10. The CDR3 protein is CASKGTTPMETQYF. CDR3 DNA sequence: TGTGCCAGCAAAGGGACTACTCCTATGGAGACCCAGTACTTC.

The chain links TRBV3-1 to TRBJ2-5; tentatively, D is TRBD1 (6 bases). The DNA end is a closer match to TRBJ2-7, so the J assignment may be wrong. This CDR3 comprises 14 residues. Per germline, CDR1 LGHDT and CDR2 YNNKEL (reference sequence). CDR3 in amino acids: CASSQDRGRGEQYF. Written as DNA, the CDR3 is TGTGCCAGCAGCCAAGATCGAGGCAGGGGCGAGCAGTACTTC.

The V call is TRBV15, the J call TRBJ2-7; TRBD2 matches at 11 bases. The CDR3 is 15 residues long. V lost 3 bases, J lost 2 bases, and 3 bases stayed unmatched. The V gene's germline CDR1 is LNHNV and CDR2 YYDKDF (reference sequence). CDR3 nucleotides: TGTGCCACCAGCAGGGAGACTAGCGGGGCCTACGAGCAGTACTTC. This sequence encodes CATSRETSGAYEQYF.

The chain couples TRBV20-1 to TRBJ2-7, with a weak D call TRBD2 (6 bases). The V gene's germline CDR1 is DFQATT and CDR2 SNEGSKA (reference sequence). This CDR3 comprises 15 residues. The V and J ends lost 6 bases and 4 bases respectively, with 22 bases between them. The CDR3 spells CSAQGTGGKVYEQYF. The CDR3 bases are TGCAGTGCCCAAGGGACTGGCGGGAAGGTATACGAGCAGTACTTC.

This clonotype was observed a handful of times. V gene TRBV25-1 combines with J gene TRBJ2-3; the match to TRBD2 covers 7 bases. Per germline, CDR1 MGHDK and CDR2 SYGVNS. This CDR3 has 13 residues. Losses at the gene ends were 6 bases for V and 2 bases for J; bases not matched to a gene: 2. CDR3 residues: CASSGTNTDTQYF. In DNA, the CDR3 is TGTGCCAGCAGCGGGACTAACACAGATACGCAGTATTTT.